Below, one T cell receptor beta chain is given with its context. Its recognized antigen is unknown. Base qualities are not provided; no much larger clone lies one nucleotide away. The data are from a study of blood T cell repertoires in COVID-19 (dated by TCRdb to between 2020 and 2021). In terms of the full investigation: The collaborator samples originated in the United States, Italy and Spain and spanned the acute and convalescent phases of COVID-19. The samples were drawn from two sources: the first 160 participants of the ongoing ImmuneRACE study, and 950 to 1,500 subjects contributed by 6 global collaborators. The repertoires were released in a freely available public database intended as a resource for research on the immune response to SARS-CoV-2. Sample metadata almost always included a de-identified subject ID, COVID-19 status, age in years and sex. HLA class I and class II types, where available, came from metadata supplied by the sample provider rather than from assay-based typing. Deeply sampled blood TCRbeta repertoires from subjects exposed to, actively infected with, or recovered from COVID-19 were included in the dataset. The prospective study material was composed of cDNA or gDNA derived from T cells, B-cell-depleted T cells, or PBMCs. Overall results and qualifications from the work: The amount of clinical and demographic metadata varied by source and participant and was provided uncurated.

The immunoSEQ Assay, a bias-controlled multiplex PCR, was used to amplify TCRbeta CDR3 regions from genomic DNA. The authors processed their data as follows. Within the assay, amplification of reference gene primers was used to estimate how many nucleated cells each sample contained. Sequence reads were collapsed and filtered to measure the absolute abundance of every unique TCRbeta CDR3 rearrangement. Productive Simpson clonality was computed per sample as the square root of Simpson's diversity index over productive rearrangements. Held by TCRdb, this immuneACCESS table contains in-frame sequences only and omits some clones. Under half of the omission traces to an unresolved V gene where checked; the cause of the rest is unknown. The D gene and trimming were derived from the DNA, and the V and J assignments and clone size from that table. The sample yields some 350,000 clones; around nine tenths were counted once. The ten largest clonotypes hold 2.5% to 3.5% of the sample.

Whole blood was collected in K2EDTA tubes by collaborating institutions according to the institutions' own protocols. Collaborator samples were shipped for TCRbeta analysis as frozen whole blood, isolated PBMCs, or DNA extracted from either sample type. Trimming costs V 11 bases and J 1 base, and their ends lie 20 bases apart. The CDR3 covers 15 residues, taking in both the cysteine and the phenylalanine. Only CDR3 DNA remains: 45 bases, in frame from the first base. From the germline V gene, CDR1 is MDHEN and CDR2 is SYDVKM. The chain is made from TRBV28 and TRBJ1-1, with the D gene too uncertain to name. Input material: peripheral blood. The receptor comes from a human donor in a cohort sampled during active COVID-19. The DNA is TGTGCCTACCCCCTCAGTCGGGTGAAGAACACTGAAGCTTTCTTT. Its amino acids are CAYPLSRVKNTEAFF.